This TCR beta chain was sequenced for a study of cytomegalovirus exposure and HLA in healthy donors. Primers included in the PCR were 60 Vbeta and 13 Jbeta primers. Generated by immunoSEQ multiplex PCR, the TCRdb table keeps only in-frame clones and is missing some. The sample holds approximately 140,000 clones, approximately 86% seen once. Germline V CDR1 and CDR2: MNHNS, SASEGT. V was trimmed by 1 base and J by 4 bases, leaving 8 bases between them. The CDR3 spans 13 residues. Whole-study findings and limits: Cytomegalovirus-associated TCR beta chains were listed, numbering more than 150.

As for this clone: Its antigen is unidentified.

The sequencing input was PBMCs. The TCR comes from a woman between 35 and 50 years old in good health and CMV-seronegative. This chain connects TRBV6-1 to TRBJ2-7; tentative D call: TRBD2 (5 bases). CDR3 nucleotide sequence: TGTGCCAGCAGTGAAGTACGGGGTTACGAGCAGTACTTC. Residues: CASSEVRGYEQYF.